The source of this T cell receptor beta chain is a study of cytomegalovirus exposure and HLA in healthy donors. Assay: immunoSEQ multiplex PCR; the TCRdb copy retains only in-frame clones and omits some. In the table there are about 160,000 clones, approximately 89% of which are singletons. The germline V gene encodes CDR1 GTSNPN and CDR2 SVGIG (reference sequence). The CDR3 extends over 15 amino acids. V lost 1 base to trimming and J lost 4 bases, with 16 bases between them. The chain employs TRBV30 and TRBJ2-5, with D possibly matching TRBD1 (5 bases). The material sequenced was PBMCs. The sequence was collected from a woman under 30 in good health and CMV-seropositive. The DNA for the CDR3 is TGTGCCTGGAGTGACGGGTTAGGGGTCCGAGAGACCCAGTACTTC. It specifies CAWSDGLGVRETQYF.